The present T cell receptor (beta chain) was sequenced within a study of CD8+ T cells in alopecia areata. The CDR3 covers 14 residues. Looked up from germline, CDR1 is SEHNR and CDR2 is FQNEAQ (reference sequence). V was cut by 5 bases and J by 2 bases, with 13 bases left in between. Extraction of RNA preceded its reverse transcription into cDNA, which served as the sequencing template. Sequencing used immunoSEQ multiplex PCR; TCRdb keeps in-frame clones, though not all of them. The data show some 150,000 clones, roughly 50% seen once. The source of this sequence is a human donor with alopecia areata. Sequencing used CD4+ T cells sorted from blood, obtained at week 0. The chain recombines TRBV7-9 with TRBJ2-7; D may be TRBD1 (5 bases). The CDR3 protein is CASSQITGTYEQYF. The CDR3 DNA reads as TGTGCCAGCAGCCAGATTACAGGCACCTACGAGCAGTACTTC.